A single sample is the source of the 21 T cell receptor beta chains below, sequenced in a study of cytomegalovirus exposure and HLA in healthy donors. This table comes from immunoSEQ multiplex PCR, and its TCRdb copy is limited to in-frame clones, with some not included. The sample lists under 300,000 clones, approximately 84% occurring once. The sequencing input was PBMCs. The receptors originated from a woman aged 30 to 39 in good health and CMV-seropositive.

The CDR3: CASSYSAPLNYEQYF. DNA of the CDR3: TGTGCCAGCAGTTACAGCGCCCCTTTAAACTACGAGCAGTACTTC. This chain connects TRBV6-5 to TRBJ2-7; unclear D gene. In germline, CDR1 is MNHEY, CDR2 SVGAGI. CDR3 length equals 15 residues. V lost 2 bases and J 3 bases, leaving 14 bases between the germline ends.

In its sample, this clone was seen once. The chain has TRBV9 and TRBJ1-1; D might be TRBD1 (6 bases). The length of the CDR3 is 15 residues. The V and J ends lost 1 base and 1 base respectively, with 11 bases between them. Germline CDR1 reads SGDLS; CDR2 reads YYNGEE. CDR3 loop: CASSVSPGANTEAFF. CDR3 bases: TGTGCCAGCAGCGTATCTCCAGGGGCGAACACTGAAGCTTTCTTT.

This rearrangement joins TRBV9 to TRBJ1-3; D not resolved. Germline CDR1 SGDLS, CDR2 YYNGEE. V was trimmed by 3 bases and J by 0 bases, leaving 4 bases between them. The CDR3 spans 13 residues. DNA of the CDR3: TGTGCCAGCAGCGCAGACTCTGGAAACACCATATATTTT. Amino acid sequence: CASSADSGNTIYF.

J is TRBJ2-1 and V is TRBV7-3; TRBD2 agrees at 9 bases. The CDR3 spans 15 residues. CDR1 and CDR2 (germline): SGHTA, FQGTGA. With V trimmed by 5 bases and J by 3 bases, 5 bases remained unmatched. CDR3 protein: CASSREREVYNEQFF. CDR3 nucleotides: TGTGCCAGCAGCCGCGAGCGGGAGGTCTACAATGAGCAGTTCTTC.

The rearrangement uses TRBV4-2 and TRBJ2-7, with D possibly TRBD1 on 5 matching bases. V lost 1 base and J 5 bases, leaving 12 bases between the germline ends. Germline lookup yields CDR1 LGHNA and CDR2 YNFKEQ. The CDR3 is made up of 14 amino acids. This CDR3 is CASSQAGQAHEQYF. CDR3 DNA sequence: TGTGCCAGCAGCCAAGCAGGGCAAGCCCACGAGCAGTACTTC.

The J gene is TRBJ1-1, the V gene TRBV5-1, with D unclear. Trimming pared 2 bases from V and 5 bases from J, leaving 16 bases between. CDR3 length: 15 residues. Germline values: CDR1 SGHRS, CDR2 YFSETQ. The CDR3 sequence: CASSFLPAAGTEAFF. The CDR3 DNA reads TGCGCCAGCAGCTTTCTGCCCGCGGCGGGGACTGAAGCTTTCTTT.

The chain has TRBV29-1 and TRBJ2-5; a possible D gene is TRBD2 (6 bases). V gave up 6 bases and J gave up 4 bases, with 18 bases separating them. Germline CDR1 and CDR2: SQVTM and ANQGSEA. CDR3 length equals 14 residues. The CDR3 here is CSVGTLPPLETQYF. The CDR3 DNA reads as TGCAGCGTGGGGACTCTTCCGCCCTTAGAGACCCAGTACTTC.

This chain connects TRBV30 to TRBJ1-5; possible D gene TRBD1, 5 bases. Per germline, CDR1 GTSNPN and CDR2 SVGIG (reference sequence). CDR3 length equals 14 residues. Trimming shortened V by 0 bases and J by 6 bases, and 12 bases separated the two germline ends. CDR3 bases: TGTGCCTGGAGTGTAGGCGGGGCTGGTCAGCCCCAGCATTTT. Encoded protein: CAWSVGGAGQPQHF.

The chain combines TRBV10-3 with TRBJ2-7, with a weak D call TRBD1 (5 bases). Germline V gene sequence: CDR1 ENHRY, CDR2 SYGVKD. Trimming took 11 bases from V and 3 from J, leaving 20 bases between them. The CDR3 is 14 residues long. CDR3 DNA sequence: TGTGCCCTCTCTGGAACCAGGGTCCTCTACGAGCAGTACTTC. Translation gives CALSGTRVLYEQYF.

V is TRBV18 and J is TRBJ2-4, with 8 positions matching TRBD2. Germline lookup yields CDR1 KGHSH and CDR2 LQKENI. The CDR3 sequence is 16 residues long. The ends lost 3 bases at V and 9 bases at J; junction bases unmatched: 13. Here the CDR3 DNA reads TGTGCCAGCTCACCGCAAGCGGGAGACGGGGGAAGCATTCAGTACTTC. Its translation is CASSPQAGDGGSIQYF.

The CDR3 DNA is TGTGCCAGCAGCTCGTCACCGGGGACCTACGAGCAGTACTTC. Translating gives CASSSSPGTYEQYF. The V gene is TRBV7-6, the J gene TRBJ2-7; the D gene is possibly TRBD2 (5 bases). CDR1 SGHVS and CDR2 FNYEAQ come from the germline V gene. The CDR3 is made up of 14 amino acids. The V gene lost 4 bases and the J gene lost 2 bases, with 12 bases spanning the gap.

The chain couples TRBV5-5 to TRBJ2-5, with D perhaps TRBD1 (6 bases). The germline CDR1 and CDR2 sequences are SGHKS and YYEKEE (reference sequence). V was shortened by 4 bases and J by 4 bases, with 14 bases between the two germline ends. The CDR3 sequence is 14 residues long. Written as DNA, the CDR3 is TGTGCCAGCAGCCCTGGGTTCAGGGGAGAGACCCAGTACTTC. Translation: CASSPGFRGETQYF.

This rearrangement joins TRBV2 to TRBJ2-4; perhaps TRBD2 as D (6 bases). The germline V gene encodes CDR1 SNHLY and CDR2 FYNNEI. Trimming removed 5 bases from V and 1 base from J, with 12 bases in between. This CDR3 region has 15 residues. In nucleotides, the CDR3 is TGTGCCAGCAGTTCGGGACTCGTGGCCAAAAACATTCAGTACTTC. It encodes CASSSGLVAKNIQYF.

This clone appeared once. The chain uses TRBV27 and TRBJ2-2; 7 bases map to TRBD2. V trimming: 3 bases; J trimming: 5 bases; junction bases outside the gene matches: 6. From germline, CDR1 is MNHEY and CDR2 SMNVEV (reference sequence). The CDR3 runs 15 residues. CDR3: CASSFRDYLTGELFF. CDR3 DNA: TGTGCCAGCAGTTTCCGGGACTATTTGACCGGGGAGCTGTTTTTT.

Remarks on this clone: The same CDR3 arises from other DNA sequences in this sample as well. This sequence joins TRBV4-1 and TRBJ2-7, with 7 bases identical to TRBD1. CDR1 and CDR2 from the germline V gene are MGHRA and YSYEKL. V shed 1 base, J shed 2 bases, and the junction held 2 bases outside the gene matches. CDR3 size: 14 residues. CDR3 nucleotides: TGCGCCAGCAGCCAAGGACAGGGAGCCTACGAGCAGTACTTC. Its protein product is CASSQGQGAYEQYF.

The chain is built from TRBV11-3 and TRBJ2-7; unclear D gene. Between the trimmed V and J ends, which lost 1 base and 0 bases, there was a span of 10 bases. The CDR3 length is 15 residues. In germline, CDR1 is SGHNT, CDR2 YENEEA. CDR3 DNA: TGTGCCAGCAGCTTAGTTGCGAAGAGCTCCTACGAGCAGTACTTC. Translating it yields CASSLVAKSSYEQYF.

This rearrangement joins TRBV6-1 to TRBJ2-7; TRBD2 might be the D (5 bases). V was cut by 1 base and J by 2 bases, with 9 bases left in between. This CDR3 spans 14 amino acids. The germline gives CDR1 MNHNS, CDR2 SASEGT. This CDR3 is CASSEVGAAYEQYF. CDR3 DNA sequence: TGTGCCAGCAGTGAAGTGGGAGCGGCCTACGAGCAGTACTTC.

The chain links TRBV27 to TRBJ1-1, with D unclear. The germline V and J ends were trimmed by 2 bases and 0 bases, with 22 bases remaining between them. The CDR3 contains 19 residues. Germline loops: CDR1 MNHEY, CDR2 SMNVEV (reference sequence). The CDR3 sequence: CASSLIYRGGRGMNTEAFF. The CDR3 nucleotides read TGTGCCAGCAGTTTAATTTATCGGGGAGGAAGAGGTATGAACACTGAAGCTTTCTTT.

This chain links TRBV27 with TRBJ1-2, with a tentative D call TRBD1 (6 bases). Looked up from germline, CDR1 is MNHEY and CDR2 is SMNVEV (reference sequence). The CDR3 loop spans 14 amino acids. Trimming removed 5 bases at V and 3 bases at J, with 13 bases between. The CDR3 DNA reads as TGTGCCAGCAGTCCACAGGGCTCTTACTATGGCTACACCTTC. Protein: CASSPQGSYYGYTF.

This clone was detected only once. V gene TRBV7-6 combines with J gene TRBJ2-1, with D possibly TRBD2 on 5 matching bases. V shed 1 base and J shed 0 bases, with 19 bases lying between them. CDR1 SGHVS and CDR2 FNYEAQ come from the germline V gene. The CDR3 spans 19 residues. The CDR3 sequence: CASSLVDPRLRSSYNEQFF. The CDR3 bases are TGTGCCAGCAGCTTAGTCGACCCTCGACTAAGGAGCTCCTACAATGAGCAGTTCTTC.

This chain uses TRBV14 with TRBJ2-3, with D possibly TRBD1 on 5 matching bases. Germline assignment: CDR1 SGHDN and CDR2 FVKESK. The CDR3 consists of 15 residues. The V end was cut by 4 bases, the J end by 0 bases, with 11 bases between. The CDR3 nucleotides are TGTGCCAGCAGCCGCCGAGACAGCAGCACAGATACGCAGTATTTT. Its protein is CASSRRDSSTDTQYF. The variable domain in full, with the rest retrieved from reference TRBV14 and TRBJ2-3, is EAGVTQFPSHSVIEKGQTVTLRCDPISGHDNLYWYRRVMGKEIKFLLHFVKESKQDESGMPNNRFLAERTGGTYSTLKVQPAELEDSGVYFCASSRRDSSTDTQYFGPGTRLTVL.